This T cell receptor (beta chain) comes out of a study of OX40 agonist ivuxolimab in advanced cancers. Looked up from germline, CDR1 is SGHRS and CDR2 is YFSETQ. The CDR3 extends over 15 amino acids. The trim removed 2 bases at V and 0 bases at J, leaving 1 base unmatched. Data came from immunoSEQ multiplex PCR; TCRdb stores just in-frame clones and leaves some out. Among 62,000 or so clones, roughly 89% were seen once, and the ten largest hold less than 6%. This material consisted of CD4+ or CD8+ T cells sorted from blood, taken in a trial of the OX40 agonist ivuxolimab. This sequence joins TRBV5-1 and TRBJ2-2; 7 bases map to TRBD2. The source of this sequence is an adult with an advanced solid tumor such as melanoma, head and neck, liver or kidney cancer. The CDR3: CASSLSGTNTGELFF. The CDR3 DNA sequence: TGCGCCAGCAGCTTAAGCGGGACGAACACCGGGGAGCTGTTTTTT.